This T cell receptor beta chain is drawn from a study of Ad26.COV2.S vaccination and SARS-CoV-2 variants. Study-level information: Donor was one of the participants in the Ad26.COV2.S arm of the COV1001 trial.

Only in-frame clones appear in the TCRdb table, and some are missing; sequencing was by immunoSEQ multiplex PCR. The table shows 350,000 to 450,000 clones, with about four fifths occurring only once. The treatment here: 19 received Ad26.COV2.S at low or high dose, single or two shots; several received placebo; per-sample allocation not given. Specimens were obtained on day 63 following the first vaccine or placebo injection. Trimming took 4 bases from V and 5 from J, leaving 15 bases between them. Germline CDR1 reads MNHEY; CDR2 reads SVGAGI. The CDR3 runs to 14 residues. The sequencing used peripheral blood, collected in a trial of Ad26.COV2.S vaccine versus placebo. The clonotype comes from a person aged 18-60 years who received the Ad26.COV2.S COVID-19 vaccine or a placebo. The chain recombines TRBV6-5 with TRBJ2-7; no firm D call. The CDR3 loop reads CASSSSGAKHEQYF. CDR3 nucleotide sequence: TGTGCCAGCAGTTCCTCAGGAGCCAAGCACGAGCAGTACTTC.